This T cell receptor (beta chain) was documented in a study of graft-versus-host responses after intestinal transplantation. Study in general: Each of the recipients got a multivisceral, liver-intestinal, or isolated intestinal transplant.

The CDR3 consists of 13 residues. Germline lookup yields CDR1 SGHDT and CDR2 YYEEEE. The V and J ends lost 9 bases and 4 bases respectively, with 11 bases between them. Assay used: immunoSEQ multiplex PCR; TCRdb lists only in-frame clones, some missing. The table includes about 12,000 clones, just under 35% detected once. This clone was picked up a small number of times. The study plated some 200,000 CFSE-labeled responders with some 200,000 irradiated, violet-dye-labeled stimulators. This material consisted of alloreactive CD8+ T cells from a mixed lymphocyte reaction culture, taken before intestinal transplant. The subset denotes: CFSE-low proliferating T cells sorted from roughly 6-day pre-transplant mixed lymphocyte reaction (GvH or HvG direction). This chain connects TRBV5-6 to TRBJ2-6; D is undetermined. The receptor was derived from a human patient who received an intestinal transplant. CDR3 DNA: TGTGCCATCTCCGAAGCCGGGGCCAACGTCCTGACTTTC. Translating gives CAISEAGANVLTF.